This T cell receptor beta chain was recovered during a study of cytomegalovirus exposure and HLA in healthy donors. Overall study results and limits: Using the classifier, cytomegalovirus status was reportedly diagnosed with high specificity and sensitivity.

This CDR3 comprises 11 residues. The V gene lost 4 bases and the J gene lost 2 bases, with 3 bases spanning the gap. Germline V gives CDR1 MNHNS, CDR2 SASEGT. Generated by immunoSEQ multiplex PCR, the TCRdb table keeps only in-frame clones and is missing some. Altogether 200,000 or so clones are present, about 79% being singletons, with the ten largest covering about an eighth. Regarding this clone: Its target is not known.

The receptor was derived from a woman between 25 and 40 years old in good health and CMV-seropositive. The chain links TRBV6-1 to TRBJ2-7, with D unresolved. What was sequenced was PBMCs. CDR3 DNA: TGTGCCAGCAGTGGTACCTACGAGCAGTACTTC. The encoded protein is CASSGTYEQYF.